This entry lists 22 T cell receptor beta chains sequenced from one sample in a study of glioma-infiltrating T cells after dendritic cell vaccination (dated by TCRdb to the mid-2010s). Library generation was performed with the immunoSEQ multiplex PCR assay. Not all clones reach the TCRdb copy of this immuneACCESS table, which keeps in-frame sequences only. Checked studies attribute under half of the gap to unresolved V genes and leave the rest unexplained. Present in this sample are some 70,000 clones, approximately 78% of which were seen just once. The ten top clones hold 9.2% of the sample. The sample here was blood, taken before dendritic cell vaccination. These receptors were taken from a human donor with glioblastoma.

The gene calls are TRBV21-1 and TRBJ1-6; the D call TRBD1 from the table was never checked on the DNA. TRBV21-1 is shown as a pseudogene. The CDR3 runs to 14 residues. CDR3 loop: CASGGTGWTSPLHF. CDR3 nucleotide sequence: TGTGCTAGTGGGGGGACAGGGTGGACTTCACCCCTCCACTTT.

The chain uses TRBV5-6 and TRBJ2-2; a weak D match, TRBD2 (6 bases). The germline V gene has CDR1 SGHDT and CDR2 YYEEEE. CDR3 length: 15 residues. V was pared by 4 bases and J by 4 bases, with 14 bases between. The CDR3 DNA follows: TGTGCCAGCAGCATGTCGGGACTCCTCACCGGGGAGCTGTTTTTT. Amino acids: CASSMSGLLTGELFF.

The V and J genes are TRBV6-5 and TRBJ2-1, with 7 positions matching TRBD2. The CDR3 has 15 residues. Germline loops: CDR1 MNHEY, CDR2 SVGAGI. Trimming at V came to 7 bases and at J to 4 bases, leaving 10 bases not matched to a gene. The CDR3 DNA is TGTGCCAGCACACGTCGGGGGAGGGCATACAATGAGCAGTTCTTC. This translates into CASTRRGRAYNEQFF.

V is TRBV7-9 and J is TRBJ1-2, with D uncertain. From germline, CDR1 is SEHNR and CDR2 FQNEAQ (reference sequence). CDR3 size: 11 residues. V was cut by 5 bases and J by 7 bases, with 8 bases left in between. CDR3 sequence reads: CASSTIPGYTF. The CDR3 nucleotides read TGTGCCAGCAGCACAATACCTGGCTACACCTTC.

In its sample, this clone was seen once. The chain uses TRBV7-2 and TRBJ1-5; a weak D match, TRBD1 (5 bases). The CDR3 contains 15 residues. V lost 1 base and J 7 bases, leaving 14 bases between the germline ends. The germline V gene encodes CDR1 SGHTA and CDR2 FQGNSA. The CDR3 here is CASSLVPRVGQPQHF. CDR3 DNA: TGTGCCAGCAGCTTAGTACCCAGGGTGGGACAGCCCCAGCATTTT.

The chain links TRBV29-1 to TRBJ2-5; TRBD1 might be the D (6 bases). The CDR3 contains 14 residues. Germline V lookup: CDR1 SQVTM, CDR2 ANQGSEA. Trimming took off 6 bases at V and 4 bases at J, with 18 bases between the two ends. CDR3 region: CSVSTGLRGETQYF. The CDR3 DNA sequence: TGCAGCGTGTCAACAGGGCTCCGAGGAGAGACCCAGTACTTC.

The J gene is TRBJ2-2, the V gene TRBV5-1; possible D gene TRBD2, 6 bases. The germline CDR1 and CDR2 sequences are SGHRS and YFSETQ. V lost 0 bases to trimming and J lost 4 bases, with 22 bases between them. The CDR3 extends over 19 amino acids. The CDR3 DNA is TGCGCCAGCAGCTTGGCCGCTTTACCGACAGCGGGTAGCACCGGGGAGCTGTTTTTT. Translating gives CASSLAALPTAGSTGELFF.

The V call is TRBV7-8, the J call TRBJ2-7, with D perhaps TRBD2 (6 bases). Trimming stripped 5 bases from V and 7 bases from J, with 24 bases between. Germline CDR1 is SGHVS and CDR2 is FQNEAQ. This CDR3 spans 16 amino acids. CDR3 sequence: CASSPAQSWRGGEQYF. DNA for the CDR3: TGTGCCAGCAGCCCCGCCCAAAGCTGGAGGGGTGGGGAGCAGTACTTC. The full variable domain, completed using reference TRBV7-8 and TRBJ2-7, is GAGVSQSPRYKVAKRGQDVALRCDPISGHVSLFWYQQALGQGPEFLTYFQNEAQLDKSGLPSDRFFAERPEGSVSTLKIQRTQQEDSAVYLCASSPAQSWRGGEQYFGPGTRLTVT.

This clone was observed a handful of times. The gene calls are TRBV2 and TRBJ2-6; TRBD1 aligns across 9 bases. Germline V gives CDR1 SNHLY, CDR2 FYNNEI. CDR3 size: 16 residues. The V and J ends lost 8 bases and 0 bases, in that order; junction bases with no gene match: 5. The CDR3 DNA reads TGTGCCAGCCGGGACAGGGTTTTCTCTGGGGCCAACGTCCTGACTTTC. Translation gives CASRDRVFSGANVLTF.

This sequence joins TRBV9 and TRBJ1-3, with D tentatively TRBD1 (6 bases). Trimming removed 8 bases at V and 4 bases at J, with 19 bases between. This CDR3 region has 15 residues. Germline values: CDR1 SGDLS, CDR2 YYNGEE. CDR3 in DNA: TGTGCCAGTACTGGGGGGGGCAGATCGGGAAACACCATATATTTT. Translation gives CASTGGGRSGNTIYF.

The V and J genes are TRBV28 and TRBJ2-7; D is unclear. Germline loops: CDR1 MDHEN, CDR2 SYDVKM. The V end was cut by 3 bases, the J end by 1 base, with 7 bases between. CDR3 length: 13 amino acids. CDR3 region: CASSLSLSYEQYF. The CDR3 DNA reads as TGTGCCAGCAGTTTGTCACTATCCTACGAGCAGTACTTC. The full variable domain, in which reference TRBV28 and TRBJ2-7 provide the parts outside the CDR3, is DVKVTQSSRYLVKRTGEKVFLECVQDMDHENMFWYRQDPGLGLRLIYFSYDVKMKEKGDIPEGYSVSREKKERFSLILESASTNQTSMYLCASSLSLSYEQYFGPGTRLTVT.

The chain links TRBV28 to TRBJ2-7, with 12 bases identical to TRBD1. The CDR3 is made up of 15 amino acids. J gave up 5 bases and V 3 bases, and 5 bases lay outside the gene matches. Per the germline V gene, CDR1 is MDHEN and CDR2 is SYDVKM. The CDR3 nucleotides are TGTGCCAGCAGTTTGGCGGGACAGGGGGCCGACGAGCAGTACTTC. This encodes CASSLAGQGADEQYF.

Concerning this clone: This CDR3 is also generated by other DNA sequences in the sample. The chain uses TRBV2 and TRBJ2-5; D possibly corresponds to TRBD1 (6 bases). Trimming took 8 bases from V and 1 from J, leaving 11 bases between them. The CDR3 covers 13 residues. The V gene's germline CDR1 is SNHLY and CDR2 FYNNEI. The CDR3 DNA reads TGTGCCAGCTCGCGAGGGGGCCAAGAGACCCAGTACTTC. It yields the protein CASSRGGQETQYF.

This clone was counted once. V and J are TRBV4-2 and TRBJ2-1; 10 nucleotides align to TRBD2. V lost 0 bases, J lost 0 bases, and 5 bases stayed unmatched. Germline CDR1 is LGHNA and CDR2 is YNFKEQ. The CDR3 sequence is 18 residues long. The CDR3 DNA sequence: TGTGCCAGCAGCCAAGAGCCCCCTAGCGGGGGCTCCTACAATGAGCAGTTCTTC. Translating it yields CASSQEPPSGGSYNEQFF.

This rearrangement joins TRBV2 to TRBJ2-5, with 8 bases matching TRBD1. Germline V gene sequence: CDR1 SNHLY, CDR2 FYNNEI. The V gene end was trimmed by 6 bases and the J gene end by 4 bases; junction bases not matched to a gene: 7. The CDR3 sequence is 14 residues long. This CDR3 reads CASRRTGTGETQYF. CDR3 bases: TGTGCCAGCAGGAGGACAGGGACGGGAGAGACCCAGTACTTC.

J is TRBJ1-1 and V is TRBV11-2; D call uncertain. Trimming cost V 5 bases and J 3 bases, with 13 bases left between them. The CDR3 is 14 residues long. Germline V lookup: CDR1 SGHAT, CDR2 FQNNGV. The CDR3: CASSPEVVDTEAFF. DNA of the CDR3: TGTGCCAGCAGCCCCGAGGTGGTGGACACTGAAGCTTTCTTT. The whole variable domain, filled in from reference TRBV11-2 and TRBJ1-1, reads EAGVAQSPRYKIIEKRQSVAFWCNPISGHATLYWYQQILGQGPKLLIQFQNNGVVDDSQLPKDRFSAERLKGVDSTLKIQPAKLEDSAVYLCASSPEVVDTEAFFGQGTRLTVV.

This chain connects TRBV29-1 to TRBJ1-3; D is uncertain. This CDR3 region has 13 residues. Germline V CDR1 and CDR2: SQVTM, ANQGSEA. The ends were cut back, 5 bases at V and 0 bases at J, with 8 bases in the middle. Here the CDR3 DNA reads TGCAGCGTTCAGGTTTCCTCTGGAAACACCATATATTTT. Translated, it gives CSVQVSSGNTIYF.

This clone was observed a few times. The chain combines TRBV6-4 with TRBJ1-1; D not certain. The length of the CDR3 is 14 residues. Germline CDR1 reads MRHNA; CDR2 reads SNTAGT. V was shortened by 1 base and J by 0 bases, with 6 bases between the two germline ends. Here the CDR3 DNA reads TGTGCCAGCAGTGACTGGCTGCTGAACACTGAAGCTTTCTTT. As protein: CASSDWLLNTEAFF.

The genes are TRBV6-1 and TRBJ2-5, with 9 bases identical to TRBD2. Trimming at V came to 1 base and at J to 5 bases, leaving 11 bases not matched to a gene. Germline lookup yields CDR1 MNHNS and CDR2 SASEGT. CDR3 length equals 17 residues. The CDR3 spells CASSEDGRGGAFETQYF. Here the CDR3 DNA reads TGTGCCAGCAGTGAAGATGGTCGCGGGGGGGCCTTCGAGACCCAGTACTTC.

V is TRBV7-9 and J is TRBJ2-3; TRBD2 agrees at 12 bases. The germline gives CDR1 SEHNR, CDR2 FQNEAQ (reference sequence). CDR3 size: 17 residues. With 1 base clipped from V and 2 bases from J, the junction kept 4 bases outside the gene matches. The DNA for the CDR3 is TGTGCCAGCAGCTTAGGACTAGCGGGGGCATCCACAGATACGCAGTATTTT. This sequence encodes CASSLGLAGASTDTQYF.

The rearrangement joins TRBV19 to TRBJ2-3; a possible D gene is TRBD1 (6 bases). The CDR3 is 16 amino acids. In germline, CDR1 is LNHDA, CDR2 SQIVND (reference sequence). Trimming took off 3 bases at V and 1 base at J, with 14 bases between the two ends. CDR3: CASSILQGDGTDTQYF. The CDR3 region has the DNA TGTGCCAGTAGTATCCTACAGGGCGATGGCACAGATACGCAGTATTTT.

The genes are TRBV4-1 and TRBJ2-5, with TRBD2 matching over 9 bases. J lost 4 bases, V lost 4 bases, and 4 bases had no gene match. Germline V gives CDR1 MGHRA, CDR2 YSYEKL. There are 14 residues in the CDR3. The CDR3 DNA reads as TGCGCCAGCAGCCCAGCGGGGGGAACAGAGACCCAGTACTTC. It is translated as CASSPAGGTETQYF.